Shown below are 28 T cell receptor beta chains from a single sample sequenced in a study of siplizumab effects on memory and regulatory T cells. TCRdb's copy holds only in-frame clones and misses some; the assay was immunoSEQ multiplex PCR. The sample yields roughly 80,000 clones, 80% to 90% seen once. Specimen: Tregs sorted from blood. The receptors here all came from a human donor in good health.

The chain combines TRBV6-1 with TRBJ2-5, with D perhaps matching TRBD1 (6 bases). V lost 1 base, J lost 4 bases, and 10 bases lay in between. The CDR3 loop spans 14 amino acids. Germline V gene lookup returns CDR1 MNHNS and CDR2 SASEGT. The CDR3 region is CASSEVTGRETQYF. The CDR3 nucleotides read TGTGCCAGCAGTGAAGTGACAGGACGAGAGACCCAGTACTTC.

V and J are TRBV4-1 and TRBJ1-5; D remains ambiguous. Germline CDR1 MGHRA, CDR2 YSYEKL. Trimming took 3 bases from V and 3 from J, leaving 9 bases between them. The CDR3 has 14 amino acids. The CDR3: CASSQDGFNQPQHF. The CDR3 nucleotides read TGCGCCAGCAGCCAGGACGGATTCAATCAGCCCCAGCATTTT.

V and J are TRBV2 and TRBJ2-3; D possibly corresponds to TRBD2 (5 bases). Germline assignment: CDR1 SNHLY and CDR2 FYNNEI. V was clipped by 6 bases and J by 5 bases, with 12 bases between them. The CDR3 is 13 amino acids. The CDR3 coding sequence is TGTGCCAGCAGGGACTGGAAGGGAGATACGCAGTATTTT. The encoded protein is CASRDWKGDTQYF.

The rearrangement uses TRBV9 and TRBJ2-5; tentative D call: TRBD1 (6 bases). The CDR3 contains 14 residues. Germline V CDR1 and CDR2: SGDLS, YYNGEE. With 2 bases removed from V and 5 bases from J, the gap between germline ends came to 13 bases. CDR3 residues: CASSVRGRLETQYF. CDR3 bases: TGTGCCAGCAGCGTCAGGGGAAGGTTGGAGACCCAGTACTTC.

The CDR3 spells CASGTSINREQETQYF. The CDR3 nucleotides read TGTGCTAGTGGTACCTCGATAAACAGGGAGCAAGAGACCCAGTACTTC. The rearrangement joins TRBV12-5 to TRBJ2-5, with D tentatively TRBD1 (6 bases). The germline CDR1 and CDR2 sequences are LGHNT and FRNRAP. The CDR3 length is 16 residues. Trimming took off 5 bases at V and 2 bases at J, with 18 bases between the two ends.

In nucleotides, the CDR3 is TGCGCCAGCAGCCAGCAGGGGTTTCAGCCCCAGCATTTT. It encodes CASSQQGFQPQHF. The chain links TRBV4-1 to TRBJ1-5; D possibly corresponds to TRBD1 (6 bases). There are 13 residues in the CDR3. Germline CDR1 and CDR2: MGHRA and YSYEKL. V was cut by 3 bases and J by 6 bases, with 9 bases left in between.

V is TRBV9 and J is TRBJ1-1; 7 positions agree with TRBD1. The CDR3 is made up of 13 amino acids. The ends lost 3 bases at V and 4 bases at J; junction bases unmatched: 3. CDR1 is SGDLS, CDR2 YYNGEE, per germline. The CDR3: CASSGGQSTEAFF. The CDR3 coding sequence is TGTGCCAGCAGCGGGGGACAGTCCACTGAAGCTTTCTTT.

This chain links TRBV5-1 with TRBJ1-6, with D perhaps TRBD1 (6 bases). The germline V and J ends were trimmed by 4 bases and 7 bases, with 15 bases remaining between them. The CDR3 extends over 15 amino acids. Germline assignment: CDR1 SGHRS and CDR2 YFSETQ. The CDR3 protein is CASSASTGVNSPLHF. DNA of the CDR3: TGCGCCAGCAGCGCATCGACAGGCGTGAATTCACCCCTCCACTTT.

This clone was seen just once. The V and J genes are TRBV11-2 and TRBJ2-3; maybe TRBD2 (6 bases). V was clipped by 5 bases and J by 2 bases, with 20 bases between them. The V gene's germline CDR1 is SGHAT and CDR2 FQNNGV. This CDR3 has 17 residues. This chain's CDR3 is CASSPLGSLQLTDTQYF. The CDR3 coding sequence is TGTGCCAGCAGCCCCCTCGGGAGTCTACAACTCACAGATACGCAGTATTTT.

In DNA form, the CDR3 reads TGTGCCAGCCTTGGAAACACCATATATTTT. Protein sequence: CASLGNTIYF. The rearrangement links TRBV28 to TRBJ1-3; D is unresolved. Germline V gene data show CDR1 as MDHEN and CDR2 as SYDVKM. This CDR3 is built from 10 residues. Deletions cut 8 bases from V and 3 bases from J, with 2 bases between. Full variable domain (missing parts from reference TRBV28 and TRBJ1-3): DVKVTQSSRYLVKRTGEKVFLECVQDMDHENMFWYRQDPGLGLRLIYFSYDVKMKEKGDIPEGYSVSREKKERFSLILESASTNQTSMYLCASLGNTIYFGEGSWLTVV.

The chain links TRBV7-8 to TRBJ2-1; TRBD1 aligns across 9 bases. This CDR3 is 16 amino acids long. V lost 5 bases, J lost 3 bases, and 8 bases stayed unmatched. Germline CDR1 SGHVS, CDR2 FQNEAQ. This CDR3 reads CASSPQWDRDYNEQFF. The DNA for the CDR3 is TGTGCCAGCAGCCCCCAGTGGGACAGGGACTACAATGAGCAGTTCTTC. Looking up the rest from reference TRBV7-8 and TRBJ2-1 gives the full variable domain: GAGVSQSPRYKVAKRGQDVALRCDPISGHVSLFWYQQALGQGPEFLTYFQNEAQLDKSGLPSDRFFAERPEGSVSTLKIQRTQQEDSAVYLCASSPQWDRDYNEQFFGPGTRLTVL.

The chain joins TRBV29-1 to TRBJ1-2; 8 bases agree with TRBD1. Germline V lookup: CDR1 SQVTM, CDR2 ANQGSEA. The CDR3 totals 15 residues. V shed 4 bases, J shed 3 bases, and the junction held 10 bases outside the gene matches. For the CDR3, the DNA is TGCAGCGTTGGGGGACCCAGGGGGCGGCACTATGGCTACACCTTC. Protein sequence: CSVGGPRGRHYGYTF.

This clone has a single count. The gene calls are TRBV5-6 and TRBJ2-7; TRBD2 is a possible D gene (6 bases). Germline assignment: CDR1 SGHDT and CDR2 YYEEEE. V lost 7 bases to trimming and J lost 0 bases, with 17 bases between them. The length of the CDR3 is 15 residues. This CDR3 reads CASAWYGGSSYEQYF. The CDR3 bases are TGTGCCAGCGCTTGGTACGGGGGAAGCTCCTACGAGCAGTACTTC.

The chain combines TRBV29-1 with TRBJ2-1, with D possibly being TRBD2 (6 bases). The germline CDR1 and CDR2 sequences are SQVTM and ANQGSEA. The CDR3 consists of 19 residues. CDR3 DNA sequence: TGCCGCGGGGCGGGGCGGCGGGCGGGCAAAGGAAGCTCCTACAATGAGCAGTTCTTC. Its translation: CRGAGRRAGKGSSYNEQFF.

CDR3 bases: TGTGCCAGCAGCCCCCCGGCGGGACGCACAGATACGCAGTATTTT. It codes for CASSPPAGRTDTQYF. The V gene is TRBV6-1, the J gene TRBJ2-3; possibly TRBD2 for D (6 bases). Trimming cost V 6 bases and J 1 base, with 14 bases left between them. The V gene's germline CDR1 is MNHNS and CDR2 SASEGT. The CDR3 has 15 residues.

The rearrangement links TRBV28 to TRBJ2-5, with TRBD1 identical over 7 bases. Germline V CDR1 and CDR2: MDHEN, SYDVKM. The CDR3 loop spans 14 amino acids. V lost 8 bases to trimming and J lost 4 bases; unmatched junction nucleotides: 10. The CDR3 DNA follows: TGTGCCAGCGGCTCCCGCACAGGGGCAGAGACCCAGTACTTC. Translation: CASGSRTGAETQYF. The full variable domain, its missing parts supplied by reference TRBV28 and TRBJ2-5, is DVKVTQSSRYLVKRTGEKVFLECVQDMDHENMFWYRQDPGLGLRLIYFSYDVKMKEKGDIPEGYSVSREKKERFSLILESASTNQTSMYLCASGSRTGAETQYFGPGTRLLVL.

The chain uses TRBV29-1 and TRBJ1-1, with D possibly TRBD1 on 5 matching bases. The germline V gene has CDR1 SQVTM and CDR2 ANQGSEA. This CDR3 is 15 amino acids long. V was trimmed by 5 bases and J by 0 bases, leaving 16 bases between them. In DNA form, the CDR3 reads TGCAGCGTTCGTTATCTGGACATCCTGAACACTGAAGCTTTCTTT. It encodes CSVRYLDILNTEAFF.

This clone appeared once. The chain links TRBV4-1 to TRBJ1-6; a possible D gene is TRBD1 (5 bases). This CDR3 contains 14 residues. Between the trimmed V and J ends, which lost 0 bases and 8 bases, there was a span of 8 bases. Germline CDR1 and CDR2: MGHRA and YSYEKL. Here the CDR3 DNA reads TGCGCCAGCAGCCAAGAAACAGGCGATTCACCCCTCCACTTT. Its translation: CASSQETGDSPLHF.

This clone was picked up one time. V gene TRBV27 combines with J gene TRBJ2-5; 9 bases map to TRBD1. CDR3 length equals 15 residues. Unmatched junction bases numbered 4, after V lost 0 bases and J lost 5 bases. Germline V gene lookup returns CDR1 MNHEY and CDR2 SMNVEV (reference sequence). The CDR3 reads CASSLSGGQGETQYF. Here the CDR3 DNA reads TGTGCCAGCAGTTTATCCGGGGGACAGGGCGAGACCCAGTACTTC.

V usage is TRBV7-9 and J usage is TRBJ2-5; 12 bases are a match to TRBD2. CDR1 and CDR2 from the germline V gene are SEHNR and FQNEAQ (reference sequence). CDR3 length: 15 residues. The ends lost 5 bases at V and 2 bases at J; junction bases unmatched: 3. For the CDR3, the DNA is TGTGCCAGCAGCAAAGGACTAGCGGGGCAAGAGACCCAGTACTTC. Encoded protein: CASSKGLAGQETQYF.

V is TRBV28 and J is TRBJ2-7; D possibly uses TRBD1 or TRBD2 (5 bases each). With 6 bases removed from V and 2 bases from J, the gap between germline ends came to 11 bases. The germline V gene has CDR1 MDHEN and CDR2 SYDVKM. The CDR3 runs 13 residues. The CDR3 sequence is CASRPGPTYEQYF. The CDR3 DNA follows: TGTGCCAGCAGGCCGGGACCTACCTACGAGCAGTACTTC.

The chain joins TRBV4-1 to TRBJ2-1; 9 bases are a match to TRBD2. The germline CDR1 and CDR2 sequences are MGHRA and YSYEKL. V trimming: 4 bases; J trimming: 4 bases; junction bases outside the gene matches: 8. The CDR3 extends over 16 amino acids. CDR3 DNA: TGCGCCAGCAGCCCACCCGGGACTAGCTTATACAATGAGCAGTTCTTC. Its protein is CASSPPGTSLYNEQFF.

The V and J genes are TRBV18 and TRBJ2-7, with D uncertain. The CDR3 sequence is 14 residues long. The germline V gene encodes CDR1 KGHSH and CDR2 LQKENI. The V end was cut by 0 bases, the J end by 3 bases, with 9 bases between. The CDR3, as DNA: TGTGCCAGCTCACCACCCGTTACCTTCTACGAGCAGTACTTC. As protein: CASSPPVTFYEQYF. Together with reference TRBV18 and TRBJ2-7, the CDR3 gives the full variable domain: NAGVMQNPRHLVRRRGQEARLRCSPMKGHSHVYWYRQLPEEGLKFMVYLQKENIIDESGMPKERFSAEFPKEGPSILRIQQVVRGDSAAYFCASSPPVTFYEQYFGPGTRLTVT.

J is TRBJ2-3 and V is TRBV2, with D possibly being TRBD2 (7 bases). The V gene lost 4 bases and the J gene lost 2 bases, with 19 bases spanning the gap. CDR3 size: 17 residues. The germline V gene encodes CDR1 SNHLY and CDR2 FYNNEI. The CDR3 loop reads CASSVAASGTYTDTQYF. DNA of the CDR3: TGTGCCAGCAGTGTAGCAGCAAGCGGGACATACACAGATACGCAGTATTTT.

The V call is TRBV2, the J call TRBJ2-1; D uncertain. The CDR3 totals 10 residues. Trimming pared 8 bases from V and 5 bases from J, leaving 4 bases between. CDR1 is SNHLY and CDR2 is FYNNEI in the germline V gene. The CDR3 loop is CASGNNEQFF. CDR3 nucleotides: TGTGCCAGCGGCAACAATGAGCAGTTCTTC.

The genes are TRBV7-8 and TRBJ2-2; D uncertain. The CDR3 has 12 amino acids. Germline CDR1 and CDR2: SGHVS and FQNEAQ. V gave up 3 bases and J gave up 3 bases, with 2 bases separating them. The CDR3 loop reads CASSLYTGELFF. The DNA for the CDR3 is TGTGCCAGCAGCTTGTACACCGGGGAGCTGTTTTTT.

On this clone: Other DNA sequences in this specimen translate into the identical CDR3. This sequence joins TRBV5-1 and TRBJ1-2; D is unresolved. Germline V CDR1 and CDR2: SGHRS, YFSETQ. The CDR3 length is 12 residues. V lost 1 base to trimming and J lost 3 bases, with 4 bases between them. The CDR3 region has the DNA TGCGCCAGCAGCTTGACGGACTATGGCTACACCTTC. Translating gives CASSLTDYGYTF.

The gene calls are TRBV10-2 and TRBJ2-7, with 8 bases matching TRBD2. The ends lost 4 bases at V and 0 bases at J; junction bases unmatched: 5. CDR3 length equals 15 residues. Germline assignment: CDR1 WSHSY and CDR2 SAAADI. The DNA for the CDR3 is TGCGCCAGCAGTGGGAGCGGGGGCCTCTCCTACGAGCAGTACTTC. Translation: CASSGSGGLSYEQYF.